A selection of T cell receptor beta chains follows, all from one sample in a study of control samples from healthy donors and cancer patients. The protocol was immunoSEQ multiplex PCR, while the TCRdb copy is restricted to in-frame clones and leaves out a portion. The sample carries 100,000 to 150,000 clones, approximately 84% recorded once. Sample: blood. The receptors were sampled from a man in his late teens or twenties in good health. Both conserved end residues are part of each CDR3. Fields, in order: CDR3 DNA, CDR3 protein, J gene, D gene, clone size, V gene. D genes are given only for firm matches. Clone size is not always given. Where it is, it says once, few, many or a class for expanded clones.

TGTGCCAGCAGCAAGTGGGCGAGGTGCCAGCCCCAGCATTTT,CASSKWARCQPQHF,TRBJ1-5,NA,NA,TRBV21-1
TGTGCCAGCAGCTTACCGGACAGAGTCTACTCTGGAAACACCATATATTTT,CASSLPDRVYSGNTIYF,TRBJ1-3,NA,NA,TRBV7-9
TGTGCTAGTGGTTTGGGGTTGGGGAAAAACATTCAGTACTTC,CASGLGLGKNIQYF,TRBJ2-4,NA,NA,TRBV12-5
TGTGCCAGCAGCCACCCCGGGACAGGGGTCTACGAGCAGTACTTC,CASSHPGTGVYEQYF,TRBJ2-7,TRBD1,NA,TRBV11-3
TGTGCCAGCAGCTTGGGCCCAAGAGGATATCAGCCCCAGCATTTT,CASSLGPRGYQPQHF,TRBJ1-5,NA,NA,TRBV5-8
TGTGCCAGTAATGACGGGGGGACAGATACGCAGTATTTT,CASNDGGTDTQYF,TRBJ2-3,TRBD2,NA,TRBV7-3
TGTGCCAGCAGTATAGCGGGAGGGCCCCCCAATGAGCAGTTCTTC,CASSIAGGPPNEQFF,TRBJ2-1,TRBD2,once,TRBV28
TGTGCCAGCAAGATGACAGGCAGCACAGATACGCAGTATTTT,CASKMTGSTDTQYF,TRBJ2-3,NA,NA,TRBV6-4
TGTGCCAGCAGTGCCAACGGAGGCTACGAGCAGTACTTC,CASSANGGYEQYF,TRBJ2-7,NA,many,TRBV2
TGTGCCAGCAGCTTAGGGGACAGGAACTATGGCTACACCTTC,CASSLGDRNYGYTF,TRBJ1-2,TRBD1,NA,TRBV11-2
TGTGCCATCAGTGACTCCCTCGGAGACAGGAGGAACACCATATATTTT,CAISDSLGDRRNTIYF,TRBJ1-3,NA,NA,TRBV10-3
TGCGCCAGCAGCTTAGGACAGACAGATACGCAGTATTTT,CASSLGQTDTQYF,TRBJ2-3,NA,NA,TRBV5-1
TGTGCCAGCAGTTTTGGGGGGCGAGGAAACACTGAAGCTTTCTTT,CASSFGGRGNTEAFF,TRBJ1-1,NA,NA,TRBV28
TGTGCCACCAGTGATCCCGGGACTAGCGGGAGCGATGAGCAGTTCTTC,CATSDPGTSGSDEQFF,TRBJ2-1,TRBD2,NA,TRBV24-1
TGTGCCAGCAGCTCACCACGTCGGGGGGGGCCTAGGCAGCAGTACTTC,CASSSPRRGGPRQQYF,TRBJ2-7,TRBD2,NA,TRBV5-8
TGTGCCAGCAGTGAGGGGACAGGGGGCTGGGCGACCCAGTACTTC,CASSEGTGGWATQYF,TRBJ2-5,TRBD1,once,TRBV6-1
TGTGCCACCAGCAGAGATCAACGACAGTGGAGCTACAATGAGCAGTTCTTC,CATSRDQRQWSYNEQFF,TRBJ2-1,NA,NA,TRBV15
TGTGCCAGCAGGAGGACAGGATCACAAGAGACCCAGTACTTC,CASRRTGSQETQYF,TRBJ2-5,TRBD1,NA,TRBV6-5
TGTGCCAGCAGCTTGGGACAGGGAGGAGGCTACACCTTC,CASSLGQGGGYTF,TRBJ1-2,TRBD1,NA,TRBV7-3
TGCGCCAGCAGTGGACTAGCGGGAGGGCTCACCGGGGAGCTGTTTTTT,CASSGLAGGLTGELFF,TRBJ2-2,TRBD2,NA,TRBV10-2
TGCGCCAGCAGCGAAGCGGGAGTCGGGAATACGCAGTATTTT,CASSEAGVGNTQYF,TRBJ2-3,TRBD2,NA,TRBV5-1
TGCGCCAGCAGCCAAGATCCCCCGGGAGCTATCCAAGAGACCCAGTACTTC,CASSQDPPGAIQETQYF,TRBJ2-5,NA,NA,TRBV4-1
TGCGCCAGCAGGGAACCGGGACAGCTTAACACCGGGGAGCTGTTTTTT,CASREPGQLNTGELFF,TRBJ2-2,TRBD1,few,TRBV10-1
TGTGCCAGCTCACCACCGACTAGCGCAACGGATACGCAGTATTTT,CASSPPTSATDTQYF,TRBJ2-3,TRBD2,NA,TRBV18
TGTGCCAGCTCACTCCGGGACTCTATTCTGTGGGAGCAGTACTTC,CASSLRDSILWEQYF,TRBJ2-7,NA,NA,TRBV18
TGTGCCAGCAGCTTAGGGGGAACTAGCACAGATACGCAGTATTTT,CASSLGGTSTDTQYF,TRBJ2-3,NA,once,TRBV11-2
TGTGCCAGCAGTGAAGGGGGGAACGAAAAACTGTTTTTT,CASSEGGNEKLFF,TRBJ1-4,NA,once,TRBV2
TGTGCCAGCAGCTTGGCAGGGGGACACTTCATGAACACTGAAGCTTTCTTT,CASSLAGGHFMNTEAFF,TRBJ1-1,TRBD1,few,TRBV5-4
TGTGCCAGCAGTGAATTGAGGACAGGGGGAAAGCATTTT,CASSELRTGGKHF,TRBJ1-5,TRBD1,NA,TRBV6-1
TGTGCCAGCAGCCAAGGGGGCCAGCCCCAGCATTTT,CASSQGGQPQHF,TRBJ1-5,TRBD1,NA,TRBV11-2
TGTGCCAGCAGTCCCCGGGACAGAGAGACCCAGTACTTC,CASSPRDRETQYF,TRBJ2-5,TRBD1,NA,TRBV12-3/TRBV12-4